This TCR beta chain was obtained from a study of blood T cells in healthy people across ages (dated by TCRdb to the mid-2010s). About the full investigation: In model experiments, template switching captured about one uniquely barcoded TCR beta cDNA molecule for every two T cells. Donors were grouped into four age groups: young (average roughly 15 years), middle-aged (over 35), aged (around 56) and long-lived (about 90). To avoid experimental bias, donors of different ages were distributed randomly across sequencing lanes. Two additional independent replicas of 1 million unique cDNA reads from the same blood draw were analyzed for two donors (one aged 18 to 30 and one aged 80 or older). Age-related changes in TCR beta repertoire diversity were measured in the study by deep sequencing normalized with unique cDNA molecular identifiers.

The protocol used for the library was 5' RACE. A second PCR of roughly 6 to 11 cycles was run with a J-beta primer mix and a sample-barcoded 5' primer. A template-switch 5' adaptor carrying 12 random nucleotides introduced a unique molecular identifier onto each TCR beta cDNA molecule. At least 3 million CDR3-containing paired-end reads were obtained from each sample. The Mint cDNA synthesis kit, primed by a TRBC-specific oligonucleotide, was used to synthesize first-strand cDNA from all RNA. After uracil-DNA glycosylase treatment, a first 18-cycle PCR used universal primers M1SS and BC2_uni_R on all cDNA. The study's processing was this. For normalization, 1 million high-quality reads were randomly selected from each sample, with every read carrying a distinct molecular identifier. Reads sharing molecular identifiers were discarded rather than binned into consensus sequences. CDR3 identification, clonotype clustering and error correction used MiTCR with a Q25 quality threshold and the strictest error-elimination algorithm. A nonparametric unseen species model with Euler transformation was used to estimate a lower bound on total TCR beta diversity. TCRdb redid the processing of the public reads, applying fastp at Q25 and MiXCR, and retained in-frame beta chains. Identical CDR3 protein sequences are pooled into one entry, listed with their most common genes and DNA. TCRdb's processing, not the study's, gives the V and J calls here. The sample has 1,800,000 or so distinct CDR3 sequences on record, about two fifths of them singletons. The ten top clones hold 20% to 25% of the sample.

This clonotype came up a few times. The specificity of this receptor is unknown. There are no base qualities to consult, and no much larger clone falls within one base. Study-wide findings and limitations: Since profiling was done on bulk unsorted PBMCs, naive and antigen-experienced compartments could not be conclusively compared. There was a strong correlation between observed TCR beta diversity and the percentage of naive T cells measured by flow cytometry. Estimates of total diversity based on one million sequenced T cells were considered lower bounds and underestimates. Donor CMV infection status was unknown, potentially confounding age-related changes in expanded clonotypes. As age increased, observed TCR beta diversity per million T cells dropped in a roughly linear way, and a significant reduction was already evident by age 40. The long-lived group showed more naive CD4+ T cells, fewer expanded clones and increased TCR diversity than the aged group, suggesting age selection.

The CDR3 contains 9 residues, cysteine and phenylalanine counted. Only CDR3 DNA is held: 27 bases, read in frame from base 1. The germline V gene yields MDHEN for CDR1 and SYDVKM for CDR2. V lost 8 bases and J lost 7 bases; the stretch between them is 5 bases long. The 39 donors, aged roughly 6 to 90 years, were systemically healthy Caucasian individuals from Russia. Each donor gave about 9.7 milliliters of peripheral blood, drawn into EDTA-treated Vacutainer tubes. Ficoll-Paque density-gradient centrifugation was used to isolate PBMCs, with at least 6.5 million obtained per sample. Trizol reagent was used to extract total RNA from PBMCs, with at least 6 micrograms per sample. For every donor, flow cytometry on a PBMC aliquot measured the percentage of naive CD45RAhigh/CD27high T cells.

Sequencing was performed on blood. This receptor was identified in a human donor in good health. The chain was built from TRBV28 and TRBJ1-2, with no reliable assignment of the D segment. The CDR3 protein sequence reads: CASGLGYTF. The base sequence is TGTGCCAGCGGACTTGGCTACACCTTC.